Listed below are T cell receptor beta chains from one sample, sequenced in a study of T cell repertoires in cytomegalovirus infection. TCRdb reprocessed the reads via MiXCR and lists one record per CDR3 protein. The sample comprises some 130,000 distinct CDR3 sequences, 8% to 9% of which are singletons, and around 10% rests with the top ten. The material sequenced was PBMCs. The receptors were gathered from a human donor in good health (CMV status not recorded). Some clones in this sample may be carry-over from other donors' samples. Each CDR3 is given with its conserved first and last residue. The D gene is left open where the match is weak. Clone size is shown for a subset of rows, as once, few, many or a class of expanded clone.

d_gene	v_gene	abundance	j_gene	CDR3aa	CDR3nt
TRBD1	TRBV12-3/TRBV12-4	many	TRBJ1-2	CASSLGDRGSRGYTF	TGTGCCAGCAGTTTAGGGGACAGGGGATCCCGTGGCTACACCTTC
TRBD2	TRBV27	many	TRBJ2-7	CASSLEASGVGEQYF	TGTGCCAGCAGTTTAGAGGCTAGCGGGGTGGGCGAGCAGTACTTC
TRBD2	TRBV7-2	many	TRBJ2-3	CASSRPGRGLATTDTQYF	TGTGCCAGCAGCCGACCTGGTAGGGGACTAGCCACCACAGATACGCAGTATTTT
-	TRBV11-2	-	TRBJ1-2	CASSEQAGNYVYTF	TGTGCCAGCAGCGAACAGGCAGGGAACTATGTCTACACCTTC
TRBD1	TRBV5-6	many	TRBJ2-2	CASSSETGLAGELFF	TGTGCCAGCAGCTCCGAGACAGGGTTGGCCGGGGAGCTGTTTTTT
-	TRBV12-3/TRBV12-4	-	TRBJ1-1	CASSTSTVVNTEAFF	TGTGCCAGCAGCACCTCGACAGTGGTGAACACTGAAGCTTTCTTT
TRBD2	TRBV28	many	TRBJ2-3	CASPWGSGGDTQYF	TGTGCCAGCCCCTGGGGAAGCGGGGGAGATACGCAGTATTTT
-	TRBV28	-	TRBJ2-2	CASSFGDRSTGELFF	TGTGCCAGCAGTTTCGGCGATCGATCCACCGGGGAGCTGTTTTTT
TRBD1	TRBV10-3	-	TRBJ2-1	CAIQGQGKRNEQFF	TGTGCCATCCAGGGACAGGGGAAGCGGAATGAGCAGTTCTTC
TRBD2	TRBV7-2	many	TRBJ2-7	CASSFTSGGASSYEQYF	TGTGCCAGCAGCTTCACTAGCGGGGGGGCCTCCTCCTACGAGCAGTACTTC
-	TRBV4-1	few	TRBJ1-4	CASSQAETVEKLFF	TGCGCCAGCAGCCAAGCAGAGACAGTCGAAAAACTGTTTTTT
-	TRBV2	-	TRBJ2-1	CASSEYEQGEQFF	TGTGCCAGCAGTGAGTACGAGCAGGGTGAGCAGTTCTTC
TRBD2	TRBV20-1	-	TRBJ2-3	CSARRRGVGTDTQYF	TGCAGTGCTAGAAGGCGGGGGGTGGGCACAGATACGCAGTATTTT
-	TRBV12-3/TRBV12-4	-	TRBJ1-2	CAMGIRGHGYTF	TGTGCCATGGGCATTCGTGGGCATGGCTACACCTTC
TRBD1	TRBV20-1	-	TRBJ2-1	CSARSGQGWRHNEQFF	TGCAGTGCTAGAAGTGGACAGGGTTGGAGACACAATGAGCAGTTCTTC
-	TRBV20-1	many	TRBJ1-1	CSAPTVSNTEAFF	TGCAGTGCCCCGACAGTCTCGAACACTGAAGCTTTCTTT
-	TRBV28	-	TRBJ1-5	CASSTTGDNLHLVQPQHF	TGTGCCAGCAGCACAACCGGGGACAATCTCCATTTAGTGCAGCCCCAGCATTTT
TRBD2	TRBV20-1	many	TRBJ2-1	CSAGTSGGNEQFF	TGCAGTGCTGGGACTAGCGGGGGGAATGAGCAGTTCTTC
-	TRBV14	many	TRBJ2-2	CASSQQKFANTGELFF	TGTGCCAGCAGCCAACAAAAGTTCGCGAACACCGGGGAGCTGTTTTTT
-	TRBV2	many	TRBJ1-1	CASNEGQPNTEAFF	TGTGCCAGCAATGAGGGTCAACCGAACACTGAAGCTTTCTTT
-	TRBV7-9	large	TRBJ2-1	CASSLLGTYSYNEQFF	TGTGCCAGCAGCTTACTAGGGACATATTCCTACAATGAGCAGTTCTTC
-	TRBV19	few	TRBJ2-2	CASSIGGDTGELFF	TGTGCCAGTAGTATAGGCGGGGACACCGGGGAGCTGTTTTTT
TRBD1	TRBV5-6	few	TRBJ1-2	CASSYRQGGRVDYGYTF	TGTGCCAGCAGCTACCGACAGGGGGGTCGAGTGGACTATGGCTACACCTTC
-	TRBV10-2	-	TRBJ2-1	CASSGGGAYNEPFF	TGCGCCAGCAGTGGGGGTGGGGCTTACAATGAGCCGTTCTTC
TRBD1	TRBV7-2	many	TRBJ1-6	CASSPGQQNNSPLHF	TGTGCCAGCAGCCCGGGACAGCAGAATAATTCACCCCTCCACTTT
-	TRBV3-1	-	TRBJ1-2	CASSQVVGRGYGYTF	TGTGCCAGCAGCCAAGTTGTGGGGCGCGGCTATGGCTACACCTTC
-	TRBV7-2	many	TRBJ2-1	CASISRRGNNEQFF	TGTGCCAGCATAAGCCGACGGGGGAACAATGAGCAGTTCTTC
TRBD1	TRBV5-4	many	TRBJ1-2	CASSSGQGNYGYTF	TGTGCCAGCAGTTCCGGACAGGGAAACTATGGCTACACCTTC
-	TRBV2	few	TRBJ2-7	CASSERSGEQYF	TGTGCCAGCAGTGAAAGGAGTGGCGAGCAGTACTTC
TRBD2	TRBV20-1	many	TRBJ2-1	CSASNPGERGGSNEQFF	TGCAGTGCTAGTAACCCCGGCGAGCGGGGGGGCAGTAATGAGCAGTTCTTC
-	TRBV20-1	many	TRBJ1-1	CSAHEGGRKGWGTEAFF	TGCAGTGCCCACGAGGGGGGCAGGAAAGGCTGGGGGACTGAAGCTTTCTTT
-	TRBV30	many	TRBJ1-1	CAWRAGNTEAFF	TGTGCCTGGAGGGCCGGCAACACTGAAGCTTTCTTT
TRBD2	TRBV12-3/TRBV12-4	-	TRBJ2-5	CASTLLAGGRQETQYF	TGTGCCAGCACACTACTAGCGGGGGGGCGACAAGAGACCCAGTACTTC
-	TRBV5-1	many	TRBJ1-1	CASSLAMGTAFF	TGCGCCAGCAGCTTGGCCATGGGTACCGCTTTCTTT
TRBD1	TRBV15	few	TRBJ2-7	CATSRGPDRASEQYF	TGTGCCACCAGCAGAGGCCCGGACAGGGCCAGCGAGCAGTACTTC
TRBD2	TRBV20-1	-	TRBJ2-3	CSAPPGIAGGSDTQYF	TGCAGTGCCCCACCGGGAATAGCGGGGGGCTCAGATACGCAGTATTTT
TRBD1	TRBV28	-	TRBJ2-7	CASSSFTGTGSYEQYF	TGTGCCAGCAGTTCCTTCACTGGGACAGGCTCCTACGAGCAGTACTTC
-	TRBV2	many	TRBJ1-1	CASSRLIGNTEAFF	TGTGCCAGTTCCAGGTTGATTGGTAACACTGAAGCTTTCTTT